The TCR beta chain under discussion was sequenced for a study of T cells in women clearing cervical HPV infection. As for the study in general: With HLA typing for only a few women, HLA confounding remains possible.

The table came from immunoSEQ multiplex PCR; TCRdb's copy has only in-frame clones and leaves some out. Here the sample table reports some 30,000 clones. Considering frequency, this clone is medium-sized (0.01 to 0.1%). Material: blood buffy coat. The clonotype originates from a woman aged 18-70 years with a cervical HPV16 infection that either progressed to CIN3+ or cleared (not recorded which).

The CDR3 bases that were read are TGTGCCAGCAGCTTAGCGACTAGCGGGAGTGAGACC. Its protein is CASSLATSGSET. The entire CDR3 reads CASSLATSGSETQYF. The chain couples TRBV7-7 to TRBJ2-5; 12 bases map to TRBD2. With the read ending 3 residues before the CDR3 end, the germline J gene is used to fill in that end. V gave up 0 bases and J gave up 5 bases; unmatched junction bases: 1. The CDR3 sequence is 15 residues long. Looked up from germline, CDR1 is SSHAT and CDR2 is FNYEAQ (reference sequence).